This T cell receptor beta chain was recovered during a study of cytomegalovirus exposure and HLA in healthy donors. The PCR made use of 60 Vbeta and 13 Jbeta primers. Sequencing used immunoSEQ multiplex PCR; TCRdb keeps in-frame clones, though not all of them. The table has over 110,000 clones, roughly 74% seen once. The trim removed 1 base at V and 0 bases at J, leaving 5 bases unmatched. CDR1 is SGHNT and CDR2 is YENEEA in the germline V gene. The CDR3 is 17 residues long. This clone showed up just once. The TCR originated in a woman aged 18-29 years in good health and CMV-seropositive. Sequenced: PBMCs. This sequence joins TRBV11-3 and TRBJ2-1; 8 bases align to TRBD2. The CDR3 protein is CASSLGTSQSSYNEQFF. The CDR3 DNA follows: TGTGCCAGCAGCTTAGGGACTAGCCAAAGCTCCTACAATGAGCAGTTCTTC.